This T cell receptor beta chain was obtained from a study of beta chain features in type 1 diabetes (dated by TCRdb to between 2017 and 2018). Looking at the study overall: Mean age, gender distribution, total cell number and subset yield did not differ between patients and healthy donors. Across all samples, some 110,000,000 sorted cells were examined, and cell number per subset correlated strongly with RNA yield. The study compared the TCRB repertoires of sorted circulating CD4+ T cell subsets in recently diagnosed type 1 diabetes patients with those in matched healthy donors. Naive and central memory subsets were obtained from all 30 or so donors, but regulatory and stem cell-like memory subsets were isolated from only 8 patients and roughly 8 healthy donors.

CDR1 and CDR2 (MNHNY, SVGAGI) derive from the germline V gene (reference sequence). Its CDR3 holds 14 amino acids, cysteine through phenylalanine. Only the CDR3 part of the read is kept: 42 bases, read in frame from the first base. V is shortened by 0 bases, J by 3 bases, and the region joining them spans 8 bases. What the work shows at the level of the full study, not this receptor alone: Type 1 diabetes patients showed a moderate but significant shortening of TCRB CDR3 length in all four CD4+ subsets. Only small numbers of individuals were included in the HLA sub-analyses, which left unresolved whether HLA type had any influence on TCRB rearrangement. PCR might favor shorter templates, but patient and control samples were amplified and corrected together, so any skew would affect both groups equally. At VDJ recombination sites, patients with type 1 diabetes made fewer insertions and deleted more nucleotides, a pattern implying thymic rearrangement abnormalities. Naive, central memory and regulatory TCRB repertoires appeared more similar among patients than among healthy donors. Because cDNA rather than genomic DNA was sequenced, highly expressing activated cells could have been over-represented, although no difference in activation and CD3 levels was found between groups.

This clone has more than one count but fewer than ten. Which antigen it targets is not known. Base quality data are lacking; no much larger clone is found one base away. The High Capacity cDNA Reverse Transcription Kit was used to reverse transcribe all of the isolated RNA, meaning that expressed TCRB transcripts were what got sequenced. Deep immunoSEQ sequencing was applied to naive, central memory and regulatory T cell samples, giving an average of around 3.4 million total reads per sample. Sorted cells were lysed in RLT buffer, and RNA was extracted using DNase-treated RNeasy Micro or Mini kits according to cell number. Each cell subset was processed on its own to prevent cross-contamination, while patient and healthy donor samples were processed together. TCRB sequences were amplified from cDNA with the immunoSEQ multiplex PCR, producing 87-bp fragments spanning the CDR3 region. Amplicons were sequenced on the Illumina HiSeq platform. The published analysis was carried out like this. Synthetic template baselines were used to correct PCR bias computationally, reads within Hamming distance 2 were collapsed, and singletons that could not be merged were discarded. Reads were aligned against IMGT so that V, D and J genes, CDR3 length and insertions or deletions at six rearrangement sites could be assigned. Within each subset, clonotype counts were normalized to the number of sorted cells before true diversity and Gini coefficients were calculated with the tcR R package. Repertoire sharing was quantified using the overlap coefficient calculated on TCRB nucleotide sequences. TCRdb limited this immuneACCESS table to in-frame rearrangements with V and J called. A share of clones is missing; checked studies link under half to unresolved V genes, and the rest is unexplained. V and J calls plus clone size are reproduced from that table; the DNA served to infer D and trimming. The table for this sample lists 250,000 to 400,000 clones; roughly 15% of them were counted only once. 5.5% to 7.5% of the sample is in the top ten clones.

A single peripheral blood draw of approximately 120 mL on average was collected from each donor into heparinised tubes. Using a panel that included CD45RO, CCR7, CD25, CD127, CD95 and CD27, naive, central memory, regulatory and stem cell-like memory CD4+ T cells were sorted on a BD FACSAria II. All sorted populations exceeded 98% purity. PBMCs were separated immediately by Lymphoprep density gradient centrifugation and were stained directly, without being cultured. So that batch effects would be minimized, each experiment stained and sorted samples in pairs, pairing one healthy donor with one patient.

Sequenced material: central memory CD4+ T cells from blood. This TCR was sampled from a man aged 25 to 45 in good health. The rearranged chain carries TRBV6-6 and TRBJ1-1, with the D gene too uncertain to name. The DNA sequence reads TGTGCCAGCAGTTACTCGATGCGGGACACTGAAGCTTTCTTT. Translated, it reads CASSYSMRDTEAFF.